The 30 T cell receptor beta chains in this list originate from one sample, sequenced in a study of T cell repertoires in cytomegalovirus infection. No antigen is known for these receptors. Each CDR3 protein gets one entry after TCRdb re-called the reads with MiXCR. Of some 920,000 distinct CDR3 sequences listed, less than 35% were seen once; the top ten hold over 12%. The sample was cultured CD8+ T cells from PBMCs, taken from culture after CMV antigen stimulation. These receptor sequences come from a human donor in good health (CMV status not recorded). Some clones in this sample may be carry-over from other donors' samples.

This chain connects TRBV12-3 or TRBV12-4 to TRBJ1-1; D possibly corresponds to TRBD1 (5 bases). V dropped 1 base and J dropped 4 bases, with 13 bases sitting between them. CDR3 size: 15 residues. The chain's CDR3 is CASSLVRDGTTEAFF. CDR3 bases: TGTGCCAGCAGTTTAGTCCGGGACGGGACCACTGAAGCTTTCTTT.

J is TRBJ2-1 and V is TRBV27; 9 bases match TRBD2. From germline, CDR1 is MNHEY and CDR2 SMNVEV (reference sequence). The CDR3 loop spans 17 amino acids. Unmatched junction bases numbered 8, after V lost 3 bases and J lost 2 bases. The CDR3, as DNA: TGTGCCAGCAGTTTTGCCCCAGCGGGGGGACCCTACAATGAGCAGTTCTTC. Residues: CASSFAPAGGPYNEQFF.

This clonotype showed up just a few times. The chain recombines TRBV2 with TRBJ2-5; TRBD2 matches 9 bases. Germline V gene sequence: CDR1 SNHLY, CDR2 FYNNEI. The CDR3 has 16 amino acids. J was trimmed by 1 base and V by 1 base; bases with no gene match: 4. CDR3 sequence (DNA): TGTGCCAGCAGTGAAGTTCTAGCGGGGATCCAAGAGACCCAGTACTTC. Amino acids: CASSEVLAGIQETQYF. Full variable domain (outside the CDR3, taken from reference TRBV2 and TRBJ2-5): EPEVTQTPSHQVTQMGQEVILRCVPISNHLYFYWYRQILGQKVEFLVSFYNNEISEKSEIFDDQFSVERPDGSNFTLKIRSTKLEDSAMYFCASSEVLAGIQETQYFGPGTRLLVL.

In its sample, this clonotype was seen a few times. V usage is TRBV27 and J usage is TRBJ2-6, with D possibly TRBD1 on 5 matching bases. There are 18 residues in the CDR3. V was shortened by 5 bases and J by 2 bases, with 19 bases between the two germline ends. Germline CDR1 reads MNHEY; CDR2 reads SMNVEV (reference sequence). CDR3 in DNA: TGTGCCAGCAGTGGCTACGACAGTTGGATTGCTGGGGCCAACGTCCTGACTTTC. Encoded protein: CASSGYDSWIAGANVLTF.

The genes are TRBV7-9 and TRBJ1-2, with 8 bases lining up with TRBD1. This CDR3 has 18 residues. V shed 5 bases, J shed 7 bases, and the junction held 21 bases outside the gene matches. Germline CDR1 SEHNR, CDR2 FQNEAQ (reference sequence). CDR3 residues: CASSPSEVAGGDASGYTF. DNA for the CDR3: TGTGCCAGCAGCCCAAGTGAGGTGGCAGGGGGCGATGCAAGTGGCTACACCTTC.

The gene calls are TRBV29-1 and TRBJ2-7, with D possibly called TRBD1 or TRBD2 (6 bases each). Germline CDR1 and CDR2: SQVTM and ANQGSEA. The CDR3 contains 14 residues. Trimming removed 1 base at V and 0 bases at J, with 10 bases between. CDR3 nucleotides: TGCAGCGTTGAAGCCCCGGGGGCCTCCTACGAGCAGTACTTC. Residues: CSVEAPGASYEQYF.

The chain recombines TRBV4-3 with TRBJ2-7; the match to TRBD2 covers 12 bases. Germline assignment: CDR1 LGHNA and CDR2 YSLEER. The CDR3 covers 16 residues. Trimming at V came to 2 bases and at J to 4 bases, leaving 6 bases not matched to a gene. CDR3 sequence reads: CASSQPSSGGAYEQYF. DNA for the CDR3: TGCGCCAGCAGCCAACCCTCTAGCGGGGGGGCGTACGAGCAGTACTTC.

DNA of the CDR3: TGTGCCAGCAGTACCCGACAGGGCGCGGACACTGAAGCTTTCTTT. Its translation is CASSTRQGADTEAFF. The chain is built from TRBV6-6 and TRBJ1-1; 7 bases are shared with TRBD1. The CDR3 length is 15 residues. Germline-derived CDR1 and CDR2 are MNHNY and SVGAGI (reference sequence). J lost 3 bases, V lost 5 bases, and 9 bases had no gene match.

This chain connects TRBV19 to TRBJ1-5; D may be TRBD1 (5 bases). CDR1 LNHDA and CDR2 SQIVND come from the germline V gene (reference sequence). The V end lost 4 bases, the J end lost 0 bases, and 7 bases lay between the germline ends. CDR3 length: 14 amino acids. The CDR3 loop reads CASSKDTSNQPQHF. DNA of the CDR3: TGTGCCAGTAGTAAGGACACTAGCAATCAGCCCCAGCATTTT.

In its sample, this clonotype was seen once. The J gene is TRBJ1-2, the V gene TRBV4-1; no clear D gene. CDR1 is MGHRA, CDR2 YSYEKL, per germline. CDR3 length equals 14 residues. V was cut by 0 bases and J by 4 bases, with 9 bases left in between. CDR3 nucleotide sequence: TGCGCCAGCAGCCAAGATGCAGGTGGCTATGGCTACACCTTC. This translates into CASSQDAGGYGYTF.

V usage is TRBV6-2 or TRBV6-3 and J usage is TRBJ2-7, with D unresolved. With 8 bases removed from V and 3 bases from J, the gap between germline ends came to 20 bases. Germline CDR1 MNHEY, CDR2 SVGEGT. The CDR3 consists of 15 residues. CDR3 sequence: CASAKGQLGFYEQYV. The CDR3 DNA follows: TGTGCCAGCGCTAAAGGGCAACTTGGGTTCTACGAGCAGTACGTC.

The chain recombines TRBV10-3 with TRBJ1-5, with 7 positions matching TRBD1. This CDR3 is built from 14 residues. The germline V gene encodes CDR1 ENHRY and CDR2 SYGVKD. V shed 3 bases, J shed 7 bases, and the junction held 6 bases outside the gene matches. The DNA for the CDR3 is TGTGCCATCAGTGAACAGGGGACGGAGCAGCCCCAGCATTTT. Amino acids: CAISEQGTEQPQHF.

This clonotype showed up just a few times. The rearrangement links TRBV27 to TRBJ2-7; 10 bases map to TRBD1. Trimming took 2 bases from V and 4 from J; bases not matched to a gene: 14. Germline V gene lookup returns CDR1 MNHEY and CDR2 SMNVEV (reference sequence). The CDR3 is made up of 18 amino acids. The CDR3 nucleotides read TGTGCCAGCAGTTTAAGCAGGCCGGGACAGGGGTACTGGTACGAGCAGTACTTC. Its protein product is CASSLSRPGQGYWYEQYF.

This clonotype has at least ten counts. V usage is TRBV7-8 and J usage is TRBJ2-7; TRBD1 or TRBD2 may be the D gene (5 bases each). The V gene's germline CDR1 is SGHVS and CDR2 FQNEAQ. V was pared by 6 bases and J by 1 base, with 19 bases between. The CDR3 is 16 amino acids. In nucleotides, the CDR3 is TGTGCCAGCAGAGGCTCCGGGACGGATTTTTCCTACGAGCAGTACTTC. The encoded protein is CASRGSGTDFSYEQYF.

This clonotype was counted many times. CDR3 in DNA: TGTGCCAGCAGTTACTCCACGGGATCAGTGAACACTGAAGCTTTCTTT. Protein sequence: CASSYSTGSVNTEAFF. The chain carries TRBV6-5 and TRBJ1-1, with D hard to call. CDR3 length equals 16 residues. The germline V gene has CDR1 MNHEY and CDR2 SVGAGI. The V end was cut by 0 bases, the J end by 0 bases, with 11 bases between.

In this sample, this clonotype turned up many times. V gene TRBV7-2 combines with J gene TRBJ2-5, with D possibly matching TRBD2 (5 bases). The CDR3 runs to 14 residues. Trimming stripped 4 bases from V and 5 bases from J, with 14 bases between. Per the germline V gene, CDR1 is SGHTA and CDR2 is FQGNSA. The CDR3 DNA is TGTGCCAGCAGCTCCGCCGGGATGCTGGAGACCCAGTACTTC. Its translation is CASSSAGMLETQYF.

This clonotype has ten or more counts. This chain connects TRBV19 to TRBJ1-1, with D perhaps TRBD1 (5 bases). The germline V and J ends were trimmed by 3 bases and 1 base, with 18 bases remaining between them. From germline, CDR1 is LNHDA and CDR2 SQIVND (reference sequence). The CDR3 totals 17 residues. The CDR3 nucleotides are TGTGCCAGTAGTATCGGGCCCAAGGGGCGAGCGAACACTGAAGCTTTCTTT. Protein: CASSIGPKGRANTEAFF.

This clonotype was observed a few times. The chain links TRBV4-1 to TRBJ1-1; the match to TRBD1 covers 10 bases. This CDR3 has 14 residues. Germline V gene lookup returns CDR1 MGHRA and CDR2 YSYEKL. V trimming: 4 bases; J trimming: 5 bases; junction bases outside the gene matches: 4. The CDR3 reads CASSRTGGKTEAFF. CDR3 coding DNA: TGCGCCAGCAGCCGGACAGGGGGAAAGACTGAAGCTTTCTTT.

This clonotype was seen at least ten times. The V call is TRBV2, the J call TRBJ2-3; 11 bases are shared with TRBD1. With V trimmed by 4 bases and J by 5 bases, 5 bases remained unmatched. This CDR3 contains 15 residues. Germline V gene data show CDR1 as SNHLY and CDR2 as FYNNEI. The CDR3 protein is CASSAGQGGGDTQYF. For the CDR3, the DNA is TGTGCCAGCAGTGCGGGACAGGGGGGAGGAGATACGCAGTATTTT.

This clonotype was counted between two and nine times. The V call is TRBV7-9, the J call TRBJ1-6; D is unclear. CDR1 and CDR2 from the germline V gene are SEHNR and FQNEAQ (reference sequence). Trimming stripped 1 base from V and 7 bases from J, with 14 bases between. The length of the CDR3 is 16 residues. In DNA, the CDR3 is TGTGCCAGCAGCTTAGGTTATCCGGGGTTAAATTCACCCCTCCACTTT. Translation: CASSLGYPGLNSPLHF.

The rearrangement joins TRBV7-3 to TRBJ2-3; D not certain. The germline gives CDR1 SGHTA, CDR2 FQGTGA. The germline V and J ends were trimmed by 4 bases and 0 bases, with 11 bases remaining between them. The CDR3 runs to 15 residues. CDR3 residues: CASSWFYSSTDTQYF. The CDR3 DNA is TGTGCCAGCAGCTGGTTTTACAGCAGCACAGATACGCAGTATTTT.

The rearrangement joins TRBV6-5 to TRBJ1-4; D gene uncertain. CDR3 length: 14 residues. Germline CDR1 is MNHEY and CDR2 is SVGAGI. V lost 5 bases and J lost 3, with 10 bases in between. The CDR3: CASSRGDPNEKLFF. Here the CDR3 DNA reads TGTGCCAGCAGTCGGGGAGACCCTAATGAAAAACTGTTTTTT.

In its sample, this clonotype was seen once. This chain connects TRBV27 to TRBJ2-1; tentatively, D is TRBD1 (6 bases). There are 16 residues in the CDR3. Trimming pared 7 bases from V and 6 bases from J, leaving 22 bases between. Germline-derived CDR1 and CDR2 are MNHEY and SMNVEV (reference sequence). The CDR3 sequence: CASTPVSGNRVNEQFF. DNA for the CDR3: TGTGCCAGCACCCCAGTTTCCGGGAACAGGGTCAATGAGCAGTTCTTC.

The gene calls are TRBV19 and TRBJ2-6, with TRBD1 matching over 7 bases. Germline lookup yields CDR1 LNHDA and CDR2 SQIVND (reference sequence). V lost 6 bases and J lost 4; bases outside the gene matches: 0. CDR3 length equals 13 residues. In DNA form, the CDR3 reads TGTGCCAGTAGGACAGGGGGGGCCAACGTCCTGACTTTC. Residues: CASRTGGANVLTF.

This clonotype has only a few counts. V gene TRBV2 combines with J gene TRBJ1-5; 7 bases match TRBD1. Germline V gene sequence: CDR1 SNHLY, CDR2 FYNNEI. With V trimmed by 3 bases and J by 6 bases, 5 bases remained unmatched. The CDR3 is 14 amino acids. As DNA, the CDR3 is TGTGCCAGCAGTGAGCAGGGGGTCAGTCAGCCCCAGCATTTT. Translation gives CASSEQGVSQPQHF.

The rearrangement links TRBV19 to TRBJ2-3; possibly TRBD2 for D (7 bases). The CDR3 runs to 18 residues. Per the germline V gene, CDR1 is LNHDA and CDR2 is SQIVND (reference sequence). Deletions cut 0 bases from V and 1 base from J, with 17 bases between. CDR3 nucleotide sequence: TGTGCCAGTAGTATAGAGTGGGGGGGCCTTTCTCGCACAGATACGCAGTATTTT. Protein: CASSIEWGGLSRTDTQYF.

The chain carries TRBV12-3 or TRBV12-4 and TRBJ2-2; 8 nucleotides match TRBD1. V shed 4 bases and J 1 base; nucleotides not matched to a gene: 2. The CDR3 is 15 amino acids. CDR3 nucleotide sequence: TGTGCCAGCAGTTCCAGGGGGCTGAACACCGGGGAGCTGTTTTTT. Amino acid sequence: CASSSRGLNTGELFF.

The chain combines TRBV6-6 with TRBJ2-7, with D perhaps assigned TRBD1 or TRBD2 (5 bases each). This CDR3 is 15 amino acids long. The germline V gene has CDR1 MNHNY and CDR2 SVGAGI (reference sequence). V was shortened by 6 bases and J by 4 bases, with 19 bases between the two germline ends. The CDR3 region has the DNA TGTGCCAGCAGGTACCGCGAGGGGATATCTTACGAGCAGTACGTC. Translated: CASRYREGISYEQYV.

V gene TRBV9 combines with J gene TRBJ1-1; 7 bases are shared with TRBD1. V lost 2 bases, J lost 3 bases, and 7 bases stayed unmatched. This CDR3 is 15 amino acids long. From germline, CDR1 is SGDLS and CDR2 YYNGEE. For the CDR3, the DNA is TGTGCCAGCAGCGTCCCAGGGGGAGTAGACACTGAAGCTTTCTTT. This translates into CASSVPGGVDTEAFF. The full variable domain, its missing parts supplied by reference TRBV9 and TRBJ1-1, is DSGVTQTPKHLITATGQRVTLRCSPRSGDLSVYWYQQSLDQGLQFLIQYYNGEERAKGNILERFSAQQFPDLHSELNLSSLELGDSALYFCASSVPGGVDTEAFFGQGTRLTVV.

Worth noting for this clonotype: Given the absence of the conserved phenylalanine or tryptophan at the CDR3 end, a read error is likely. The rearrangement links TRBV28 to TRBJ2-5, with unresolved D. CDR1 is MDHEN, CDR2 SYDVKM, per germline. The CDR3 sequence is 16 residues long. Between the trimmed V and J ends, which lost 6 bases and 6 bases, there was a span of 23 bases. CDR3 nucleotides: TGTGCCAGCAGACCAAAGCAGGTCCAAGTCCATAAGACCCAGTACTCC. This encodes CASRPKQVQVHKTQYS.